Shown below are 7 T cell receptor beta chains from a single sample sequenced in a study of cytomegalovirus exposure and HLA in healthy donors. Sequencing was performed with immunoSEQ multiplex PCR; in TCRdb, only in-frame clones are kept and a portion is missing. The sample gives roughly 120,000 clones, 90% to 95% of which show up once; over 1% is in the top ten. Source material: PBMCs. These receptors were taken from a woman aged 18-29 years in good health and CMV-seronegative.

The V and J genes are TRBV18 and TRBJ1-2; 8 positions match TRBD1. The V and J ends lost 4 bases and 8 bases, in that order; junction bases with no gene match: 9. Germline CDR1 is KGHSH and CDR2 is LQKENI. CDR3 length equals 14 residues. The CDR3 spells CASSHKQGGHGYTF. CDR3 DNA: TGTGCCAGCTCACACAAACAGGGGGGGCACGGCTACACCTTC.

The CDR3 DNA sequence: TGTGCCAGCAGCGTCCTGCAGGGAAACACTGAAGCTTTCTTT. This translates into CASSVLQGNTEAFF. The V call is TRBV9, the J call TRBJ1-1; D possibly corresponds to TRBD1 (5 bases). Germline V CDR1 and CDR2: SGDLS, YYNGEE. With 2 bases removed from V and 2 bases from J, the gap between germline ends came to 10 bases. CDR3 length: 14 residues.

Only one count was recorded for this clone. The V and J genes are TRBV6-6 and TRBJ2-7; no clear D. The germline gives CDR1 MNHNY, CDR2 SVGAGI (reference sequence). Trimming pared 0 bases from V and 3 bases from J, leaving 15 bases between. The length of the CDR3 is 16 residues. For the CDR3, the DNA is TGTGCCAGCAGTTACTCGTTAGAATCAAATAACTACGAGCAGTACTTC. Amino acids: CASSYSLESNNYEQYF.

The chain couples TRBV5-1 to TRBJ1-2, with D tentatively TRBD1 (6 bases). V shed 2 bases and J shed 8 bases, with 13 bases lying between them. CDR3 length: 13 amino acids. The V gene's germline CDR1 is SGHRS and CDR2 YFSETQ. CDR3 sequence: CASSLQGDSGYTF. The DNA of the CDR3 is TGCGCCAGCAGCTTACAGGGAGATAGCGGCTACACCTTC.

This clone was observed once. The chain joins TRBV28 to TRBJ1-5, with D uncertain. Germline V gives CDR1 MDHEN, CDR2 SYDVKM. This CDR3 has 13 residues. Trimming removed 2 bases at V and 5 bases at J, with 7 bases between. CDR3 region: CASSLGGDQPQHF. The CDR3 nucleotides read TGTGCCAGCAGTTTAGGCGGGGATCAGCCCCAGCATTTT. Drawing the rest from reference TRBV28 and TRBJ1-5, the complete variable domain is DVKVTQSSRYLVKRTGEKVFLECVQDMDHENMFWYRQDPGLGLRLIYFSYDVKMKEKGDIPEGYSVSREKKERFSLILESASTNQTSMYLCASSLGGDQPQHFGDGTRLSIL.

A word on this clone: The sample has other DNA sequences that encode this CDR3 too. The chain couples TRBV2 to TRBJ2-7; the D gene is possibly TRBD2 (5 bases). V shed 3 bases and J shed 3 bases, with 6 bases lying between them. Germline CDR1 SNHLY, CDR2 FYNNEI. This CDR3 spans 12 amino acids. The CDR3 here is CASSDRGYEQYF. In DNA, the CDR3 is TGTGCCAGCAGTGATCGGGGCTACGAGCAGTACTTC.

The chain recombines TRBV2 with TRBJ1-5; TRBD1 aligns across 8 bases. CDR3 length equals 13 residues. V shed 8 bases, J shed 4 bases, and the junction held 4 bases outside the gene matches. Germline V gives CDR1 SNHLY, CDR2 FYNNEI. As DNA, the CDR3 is TGTGCCAGCGGGGACAGGATTAATCAGCCCCAGCATTTT. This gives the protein CASGDRINQPQHF.